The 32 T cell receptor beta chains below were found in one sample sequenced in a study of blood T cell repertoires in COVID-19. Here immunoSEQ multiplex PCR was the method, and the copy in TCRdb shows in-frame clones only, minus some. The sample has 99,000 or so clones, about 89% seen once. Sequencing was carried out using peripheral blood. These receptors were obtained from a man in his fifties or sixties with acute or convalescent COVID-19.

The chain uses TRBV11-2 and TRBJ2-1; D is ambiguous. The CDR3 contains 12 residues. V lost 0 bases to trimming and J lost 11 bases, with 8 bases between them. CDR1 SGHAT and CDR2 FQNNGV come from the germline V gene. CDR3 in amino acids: CASSLDLSQQFF. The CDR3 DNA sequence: TGTGCCAGCAGCTTAGATCTGAGCCAGCAGTTCTTC.

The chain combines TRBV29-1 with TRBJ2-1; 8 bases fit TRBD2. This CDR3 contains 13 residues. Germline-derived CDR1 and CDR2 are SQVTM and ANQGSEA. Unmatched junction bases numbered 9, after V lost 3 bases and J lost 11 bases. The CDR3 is CSVEGSGSFKQFF. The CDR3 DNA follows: TGCAGCGTTGAGGGGAGCGGGAGTTTCAAGCAGTTCTTC.

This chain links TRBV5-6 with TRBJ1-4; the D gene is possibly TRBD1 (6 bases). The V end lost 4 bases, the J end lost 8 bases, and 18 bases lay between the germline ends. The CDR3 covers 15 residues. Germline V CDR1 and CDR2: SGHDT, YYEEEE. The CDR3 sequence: CASSLTRGVGEKLFF. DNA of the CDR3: TGTGCCAGCAGCCTCACCAGGGGAGTTGGGGAAAAACTGTTTTTT.

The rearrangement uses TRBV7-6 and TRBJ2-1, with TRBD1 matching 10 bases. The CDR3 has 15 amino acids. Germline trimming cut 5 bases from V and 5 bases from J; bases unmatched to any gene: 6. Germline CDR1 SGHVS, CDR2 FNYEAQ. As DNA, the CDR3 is TGTGCCAGCAGCGTTGGGACAGGGGTTAACAATGAGCAGTTCTTC. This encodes CASSVGTGVNNEQFF.

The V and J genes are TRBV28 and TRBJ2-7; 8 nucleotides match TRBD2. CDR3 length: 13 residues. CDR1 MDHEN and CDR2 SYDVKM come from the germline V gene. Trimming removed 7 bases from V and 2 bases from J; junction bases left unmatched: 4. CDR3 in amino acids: CASNRGLAYEQYF. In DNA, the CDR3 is TGTGCCAGCAATCGGGGACTAGCCTACGAGCAGTACTTC.

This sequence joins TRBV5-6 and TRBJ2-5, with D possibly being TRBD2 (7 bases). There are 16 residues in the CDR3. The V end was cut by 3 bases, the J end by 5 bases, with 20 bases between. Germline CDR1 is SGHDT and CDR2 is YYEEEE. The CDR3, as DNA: TGTGCCAGCAGCTGGGTGAGGGGGGGAGTGGGGGAGACCCAGTACTTC. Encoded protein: CASSWVRGGVGETQYF.

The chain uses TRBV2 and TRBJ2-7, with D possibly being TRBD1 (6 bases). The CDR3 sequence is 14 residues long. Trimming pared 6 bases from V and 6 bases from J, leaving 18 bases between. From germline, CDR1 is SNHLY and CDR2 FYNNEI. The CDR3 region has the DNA TGTGCCAGCAGAGGGCAGGGGCTGTTCGGCGAGCAGTACTTC. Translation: CASRGQGLFGEQYF.

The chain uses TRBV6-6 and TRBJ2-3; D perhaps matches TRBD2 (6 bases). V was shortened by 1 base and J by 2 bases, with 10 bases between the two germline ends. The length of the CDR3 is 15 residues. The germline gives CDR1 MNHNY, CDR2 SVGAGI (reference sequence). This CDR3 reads CASSYLAGTTDTQYF. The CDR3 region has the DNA TGTGCCAGCAGTTACTTGGCGGGGACCACAGATACGCAGTATTTT.

The CDR3 is CASRAGLAGGSSSYEQYF. CDR3 coding DNA: TGCGCCAGCAGAGCGGGACTAGCGGGAGGGTCAAGCTCCTACGAGCAGTACTTC. The rearrangement joins TRBV5-1 to TRBJ2-7, with 16 bases that match TRBD2. Per the germline V gene, CDR1 is SGHRS and CDR2 is YFSETQ. Trimming cost V 5 bases and J 0 bases; bases outside gene matches: 8. The CDR3 length is 18 residues.

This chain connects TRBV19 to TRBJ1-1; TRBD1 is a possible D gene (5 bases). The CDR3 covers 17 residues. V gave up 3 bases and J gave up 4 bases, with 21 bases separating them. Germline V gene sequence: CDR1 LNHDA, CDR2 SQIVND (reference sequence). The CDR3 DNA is TGTGCCAGTAGTATTAGTTTGAGGACAATCCGGAGCACTGAAGCTTTCTTT. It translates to CASSISLRTIRSTEAFF.

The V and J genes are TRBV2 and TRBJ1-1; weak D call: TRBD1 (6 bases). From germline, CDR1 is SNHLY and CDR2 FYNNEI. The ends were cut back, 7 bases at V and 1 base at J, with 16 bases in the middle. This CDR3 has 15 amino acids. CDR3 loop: CASTPVGGPNTEAFF. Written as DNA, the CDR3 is TGTGCCAGCACCCCCGTCGGGGGGCCGAACACTGAAGCTTTCTTT.

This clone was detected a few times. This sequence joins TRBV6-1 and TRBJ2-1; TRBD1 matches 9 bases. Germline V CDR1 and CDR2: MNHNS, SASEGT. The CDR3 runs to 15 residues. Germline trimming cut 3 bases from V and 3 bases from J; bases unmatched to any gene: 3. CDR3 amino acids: CASSETGGGYNEQFF. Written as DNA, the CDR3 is TGTGCCAGCAGTGAGACAGGGGGGGGCTACAATGAGCAGTTCTTC.

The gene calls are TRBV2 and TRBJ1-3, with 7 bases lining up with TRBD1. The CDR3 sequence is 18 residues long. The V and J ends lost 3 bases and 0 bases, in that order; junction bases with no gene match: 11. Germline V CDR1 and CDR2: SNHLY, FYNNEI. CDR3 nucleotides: TGTGCCAGCAGTGACCCCAGGGGGACCCCTCGCTCTGGAAACACCATATATTTT. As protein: CASSDPRGTPRSGNTIYF. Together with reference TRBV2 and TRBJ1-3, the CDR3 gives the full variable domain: EPEVTQTPSHQVTQMGQEVILRCVPISNHLYFYWYRQILGQKVEFLVSFYNNEISEKSEIFDDQFSVERPDGSNFTLKIRSTKLEDSAMYFCASSDPRGTPRSGNTIYFGEGSWLTVV.

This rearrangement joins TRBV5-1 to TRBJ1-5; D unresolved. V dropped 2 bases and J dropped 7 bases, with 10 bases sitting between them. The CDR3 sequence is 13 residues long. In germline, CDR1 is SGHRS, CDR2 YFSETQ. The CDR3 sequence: CASSFFGGQPQHF. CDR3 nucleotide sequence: TGCGCCAGCAGCTTTTTTGGCGGCCAGCCCCAGCATTTT.

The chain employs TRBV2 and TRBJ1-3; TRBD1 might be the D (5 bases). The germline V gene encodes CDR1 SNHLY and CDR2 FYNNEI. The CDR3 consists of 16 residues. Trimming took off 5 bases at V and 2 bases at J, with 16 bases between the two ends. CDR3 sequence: CASSLSRVRAGNTIYF. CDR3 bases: TGTGCCAGCAGTCTCTCCAGGGTAAGAGCTGGAAACACCATATATTTT. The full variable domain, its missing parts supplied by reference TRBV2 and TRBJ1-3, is EPEVTQTPSHQVTQMGQEVILRCVPISNHLYFYWYRQILGQKVEFLVSFYNNEISEKSEIFDDQFSVERPDGSNFTLKIRSTKLEDSAMYFCASSLSRVRAGNTIYFGEGSWLTVV.

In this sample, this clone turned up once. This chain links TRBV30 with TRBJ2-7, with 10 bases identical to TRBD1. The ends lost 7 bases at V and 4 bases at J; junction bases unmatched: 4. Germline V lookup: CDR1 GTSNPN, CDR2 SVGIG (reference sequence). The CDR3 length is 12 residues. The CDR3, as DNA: TGTGCCTCCGCGGGACAGGGGTACGAGCAGTACTTC. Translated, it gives CASAGQGYEQYF.

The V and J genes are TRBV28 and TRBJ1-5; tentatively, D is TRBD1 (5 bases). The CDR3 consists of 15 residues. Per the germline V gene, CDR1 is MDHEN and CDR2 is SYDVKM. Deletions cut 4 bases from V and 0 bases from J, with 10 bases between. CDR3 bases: TGTGCCAGCAGTTACGAGACAGTTAGCAATCAGCCCCAGCATTTT. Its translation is CASSYETVSNQPQHF.

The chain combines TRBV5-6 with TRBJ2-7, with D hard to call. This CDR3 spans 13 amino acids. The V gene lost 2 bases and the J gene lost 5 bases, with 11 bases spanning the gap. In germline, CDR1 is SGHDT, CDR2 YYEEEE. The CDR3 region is CASSFPALDEQYF. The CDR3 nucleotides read TGTGCCAGCAGCTTCCCAGCCCTAGACGAGCAGTACTTC.

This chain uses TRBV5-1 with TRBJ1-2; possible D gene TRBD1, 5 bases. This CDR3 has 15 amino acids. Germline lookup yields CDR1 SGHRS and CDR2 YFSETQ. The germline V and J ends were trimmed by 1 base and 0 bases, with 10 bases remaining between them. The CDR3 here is CASSLIGDSNYGYTF. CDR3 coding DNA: TGCGCCAGCAGCTTGATCGGGGACTCTAACTATGGCTACACCTTC.

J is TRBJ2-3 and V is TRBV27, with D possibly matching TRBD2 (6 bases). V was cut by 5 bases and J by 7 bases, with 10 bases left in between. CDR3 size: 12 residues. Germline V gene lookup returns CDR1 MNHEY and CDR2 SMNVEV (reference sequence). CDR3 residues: CASSPGLYTQYF. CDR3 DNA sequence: TGTGCCAGCAGTCCCGGACTATATACGCAGTATTTT.

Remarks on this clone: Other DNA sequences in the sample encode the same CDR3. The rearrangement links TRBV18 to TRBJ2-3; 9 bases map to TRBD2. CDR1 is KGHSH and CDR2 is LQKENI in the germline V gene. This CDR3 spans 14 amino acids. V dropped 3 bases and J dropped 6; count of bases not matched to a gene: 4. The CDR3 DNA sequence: TGTGCCAGCTCACCTAGCGGGAGAGGCGATACGCAGTATTTT. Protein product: CASSPSGRGDTQYF.

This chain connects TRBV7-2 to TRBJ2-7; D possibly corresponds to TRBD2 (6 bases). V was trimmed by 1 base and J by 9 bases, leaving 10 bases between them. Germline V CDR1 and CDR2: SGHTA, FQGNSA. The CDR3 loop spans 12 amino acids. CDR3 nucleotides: TGTGCCAGCAGCTTAGGGCAGGGAGGGCAGTACTTC. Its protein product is CASSLGQGGQYF.

Written as DNA, the CDR3 is TGCGCCAGCAGCCCCCCCGGACAGTACTATGGCTACACCTTC. It codes for CASSPPGQYYGYTF. The V and J genes are TRBV4-1 and TRBJ1-2; possible D gene TRBD1, 6 bases. V was cut by 4 bases and J by 3 bases, with 12 bases left in between. The CDR3 loop spans 14 amino acids. CDR1 and CDR2 (germline): MGHRA, YSYEKL.

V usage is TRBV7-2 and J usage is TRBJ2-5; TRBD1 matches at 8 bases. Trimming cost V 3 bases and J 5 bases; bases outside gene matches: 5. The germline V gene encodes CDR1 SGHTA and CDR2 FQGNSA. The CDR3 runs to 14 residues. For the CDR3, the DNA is TGTGCCAGCAGCTTTTCAGGGGGCGCTGAGACCCAGTACTTC. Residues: CASSFSGGAETQYF.

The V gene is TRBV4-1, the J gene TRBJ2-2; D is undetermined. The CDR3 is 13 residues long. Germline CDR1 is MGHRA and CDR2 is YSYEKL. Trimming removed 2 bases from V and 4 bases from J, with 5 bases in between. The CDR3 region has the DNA TGCGCCAGCAGCCAACTAATCACCGGGGAGCTGTTTTTT. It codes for CASSQLITGELFF.

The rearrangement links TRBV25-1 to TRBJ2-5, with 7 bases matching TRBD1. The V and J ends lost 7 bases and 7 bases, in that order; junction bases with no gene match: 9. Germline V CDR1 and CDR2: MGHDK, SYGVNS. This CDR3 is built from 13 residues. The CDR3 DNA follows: TGTGCCAGCACCCCACAGGGGCGCGGGACCCAGTACTTC. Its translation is CASTPQGRGTQYF.

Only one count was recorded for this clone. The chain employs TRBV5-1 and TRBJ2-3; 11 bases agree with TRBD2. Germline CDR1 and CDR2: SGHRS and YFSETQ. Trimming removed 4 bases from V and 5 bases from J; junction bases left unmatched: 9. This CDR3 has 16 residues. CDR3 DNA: TGCGCCAGCAGCGCGGGATTAGCGGGAGGGGGAGATACGCAGTATTTT. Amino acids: CASSAGLAGGGDTQYF.

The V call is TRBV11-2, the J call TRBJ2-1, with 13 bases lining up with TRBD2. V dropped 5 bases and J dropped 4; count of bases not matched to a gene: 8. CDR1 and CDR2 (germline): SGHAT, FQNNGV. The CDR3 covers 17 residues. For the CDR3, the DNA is TGTGCCAGCAGCAGGGGTCGACTAGCGGGAGGTTACAATGAGCAGTTCTTC. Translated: CASSRGRLAGGYNEQFF.

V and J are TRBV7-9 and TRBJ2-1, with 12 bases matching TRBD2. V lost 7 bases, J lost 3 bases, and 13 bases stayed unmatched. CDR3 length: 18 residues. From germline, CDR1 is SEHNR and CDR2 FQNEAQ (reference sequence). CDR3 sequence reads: CASTRGGLAGLFYNEQFF. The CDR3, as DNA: TGTGCCAGCACCCGAGGGGGACTAGCGGGCCTCTTCTACAATGAGCAGTTCTTC.

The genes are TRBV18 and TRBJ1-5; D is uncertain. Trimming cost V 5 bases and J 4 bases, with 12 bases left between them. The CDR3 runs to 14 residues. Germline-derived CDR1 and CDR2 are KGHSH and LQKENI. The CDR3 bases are TGTGCCAGCTCAGGACGGGGAGGTAATCAGCCCCAGCATTTT. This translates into CASSGRGGNQPQHF.

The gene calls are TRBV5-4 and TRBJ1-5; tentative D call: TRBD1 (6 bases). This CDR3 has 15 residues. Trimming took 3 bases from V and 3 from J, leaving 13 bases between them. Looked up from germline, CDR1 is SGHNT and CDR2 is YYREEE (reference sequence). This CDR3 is CASSSGGDNNQPQHF. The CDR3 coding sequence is TGTGCCAGCAGCTCGGGAGGGGACAACAATCAGCCCCAGCATTTT. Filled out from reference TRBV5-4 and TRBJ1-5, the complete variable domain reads ETGVTQSPTHLIKTRGQQVTLRCSSQSGHNTVSWYQQALGQGPQFIFQYYREEENGRGNFPPRFSGLQFPNYSSELNVNALELDDSALYLCASSSGGDNNQPQHFGDGTRLSIL.

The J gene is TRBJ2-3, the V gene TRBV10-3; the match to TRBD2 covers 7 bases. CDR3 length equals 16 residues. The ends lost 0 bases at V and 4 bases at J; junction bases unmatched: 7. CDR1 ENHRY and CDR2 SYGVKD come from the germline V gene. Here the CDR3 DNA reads TGTGCCATCAGTGAGTCGGCGGCGGGAGCTCCAGATACGCAGTATTTT. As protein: CAISESAAGAPDTQYF.